This T cell receptor (beta chain) was retrieved from a study of blood T cell repertoires in COVID-19. Study background: Specimens from acute and convalescent COVID-19 originated in the United States, Italy and Spain. T cells, B-cell-depleted T cells, or PBMCs supplied cDNA or gDNA.

Original analysis: From reference gene primer amplification, estimates of nucleated cell counts were derived. The repertoire was sequenced with immunoSEQ multiplex PCR; TCRdb's copy has only in-frame clones and lacks some. V and J calls plus clone size are reproduced from that table; the DNA served to infer D and trimming. The data hold around 200,000 clones, with 70% to 90% observed a single time. V was pared by 3 bases and J by 2 bases, with 3 bases of the junction left unmatched. The CDR3 is 15 amino acids. Germline lookup yields CDR1 MDHEN and CDR2 SYDVKM. The chain carries TRBV28 and TRBJ1-3; TRBD1 matches 8 bases. The sequence was collected from a man aged 70 or older with active or convalescent COVID-19. The sequencing sample was made of peripheral blood. CDR3 nucleotide sequence: TGTGCCAGCAGTTTGAGGGACAGGCCTGGAAACACCATATATTTT. This codes for CASSLRDRPGNTIYF.